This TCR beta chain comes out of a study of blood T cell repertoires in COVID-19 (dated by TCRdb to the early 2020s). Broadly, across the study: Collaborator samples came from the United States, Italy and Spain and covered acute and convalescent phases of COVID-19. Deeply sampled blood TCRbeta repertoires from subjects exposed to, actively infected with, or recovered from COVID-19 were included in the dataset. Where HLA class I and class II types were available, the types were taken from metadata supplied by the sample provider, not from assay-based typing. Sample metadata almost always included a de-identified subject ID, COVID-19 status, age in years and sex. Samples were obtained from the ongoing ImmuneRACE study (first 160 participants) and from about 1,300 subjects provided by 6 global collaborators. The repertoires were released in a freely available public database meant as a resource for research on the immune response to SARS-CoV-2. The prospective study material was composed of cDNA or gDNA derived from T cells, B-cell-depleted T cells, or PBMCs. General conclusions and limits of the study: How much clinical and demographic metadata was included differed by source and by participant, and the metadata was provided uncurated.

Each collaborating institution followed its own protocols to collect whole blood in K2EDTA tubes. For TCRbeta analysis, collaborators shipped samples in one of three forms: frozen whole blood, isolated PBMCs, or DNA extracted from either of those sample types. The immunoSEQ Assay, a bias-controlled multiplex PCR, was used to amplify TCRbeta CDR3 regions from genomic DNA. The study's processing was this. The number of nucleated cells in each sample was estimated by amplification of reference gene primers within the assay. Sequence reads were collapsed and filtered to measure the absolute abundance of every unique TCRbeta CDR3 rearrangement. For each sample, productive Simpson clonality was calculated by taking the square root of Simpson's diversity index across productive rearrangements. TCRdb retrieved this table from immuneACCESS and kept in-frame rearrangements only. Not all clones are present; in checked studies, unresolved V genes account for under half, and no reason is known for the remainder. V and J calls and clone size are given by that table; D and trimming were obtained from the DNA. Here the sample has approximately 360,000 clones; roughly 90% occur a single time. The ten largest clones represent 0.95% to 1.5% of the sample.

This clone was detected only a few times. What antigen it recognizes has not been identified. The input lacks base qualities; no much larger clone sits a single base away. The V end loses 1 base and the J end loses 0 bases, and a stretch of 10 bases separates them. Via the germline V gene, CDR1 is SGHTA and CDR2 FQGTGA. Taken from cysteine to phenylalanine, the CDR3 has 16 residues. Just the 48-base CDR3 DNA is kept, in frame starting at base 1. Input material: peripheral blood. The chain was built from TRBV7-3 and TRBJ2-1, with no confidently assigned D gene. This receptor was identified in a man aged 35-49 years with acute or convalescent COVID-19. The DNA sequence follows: TGTGCCAGCAGCTTAATTCCCTCGAGCTCCTACAATGAGCAGTTCTTC. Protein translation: CASSLIPSSSYNEQFF.